This T cell receptor beta chain was captured by sequencing in a study of neurological immune-mediated disorders. The study, taken as a whole, reports: Phylogenetic analysis grouped 18 of 34 multiple sclerosis patients' repertoires together, suggesting a possible repertoire signature.

CDR1 is DFQATT, CDR2 SNEGSKA, per germline (reference sequence). Trimming took 0 bases from V and 9 from J; bases not matched to a gene: 6. The CDR3 covers 14 residues. The cDNA came from 5'RACE, which used 10-nucleotide random UMIs. TCRdb re-called the 5' RACE reads through MiXCR, storing one row per CDR3 protein. The sample holds 95,000 to 150,000 distinct CDR3 sequences, about 3.4% seen once. This clonotype was observed at least ten times. What it recognizes is unknown. The sequence derives from a young woman with multiple sclerosis. V gene TRBV20-1 combines with J gene TRBJ1-5, with 9 bases lining up with TRBD1. The sample taken for sequencing was PBMCs. CDR3 amino acids: CSARDGQGSAPQHF. In DNA, the CDR3 is TGCAGTGCTAGAGACGGACAGGGGAGTGCGCCCCAGCATTTT.